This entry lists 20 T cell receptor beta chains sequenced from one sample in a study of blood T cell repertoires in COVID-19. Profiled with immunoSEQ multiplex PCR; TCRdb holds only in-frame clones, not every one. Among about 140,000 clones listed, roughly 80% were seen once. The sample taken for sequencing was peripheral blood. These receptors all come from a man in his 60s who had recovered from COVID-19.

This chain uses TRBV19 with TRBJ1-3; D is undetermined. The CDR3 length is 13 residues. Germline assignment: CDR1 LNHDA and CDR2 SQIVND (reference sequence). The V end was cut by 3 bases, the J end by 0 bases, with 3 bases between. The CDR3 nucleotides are TGTGCCAGTAGTATTCGCTCTGGAAACACCATATATTTT. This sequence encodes CASSIRSGNTIYF.

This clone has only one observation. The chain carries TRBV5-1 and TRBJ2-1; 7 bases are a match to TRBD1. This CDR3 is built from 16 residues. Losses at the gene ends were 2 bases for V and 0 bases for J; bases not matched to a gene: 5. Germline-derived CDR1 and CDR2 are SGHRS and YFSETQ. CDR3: CASSFRQGSSYNEQFF. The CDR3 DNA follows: TGCGCCAGCAGCTTTAGACAGGGAAGCTCCTACAATGAGCAGTTCTTC.

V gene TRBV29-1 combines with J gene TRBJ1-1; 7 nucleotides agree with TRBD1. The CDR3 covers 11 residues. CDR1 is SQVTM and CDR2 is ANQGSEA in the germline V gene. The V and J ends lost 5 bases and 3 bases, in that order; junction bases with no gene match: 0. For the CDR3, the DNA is TGCAGCGTTACAGGGGACACTGAAGCTTTCTTT. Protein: CSVTGDTEAFF. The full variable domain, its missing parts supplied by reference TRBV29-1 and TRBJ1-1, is SAVISQKPSRDICQRGTSLTIQCQVDSQVTMMFWYRQQPGQSLTLIATANQGSEATYESGFVIDKFPISRPNLTFSTLTVSNMSPEDSSIYLCSVTGDTEAFFGQGTRLTVV.

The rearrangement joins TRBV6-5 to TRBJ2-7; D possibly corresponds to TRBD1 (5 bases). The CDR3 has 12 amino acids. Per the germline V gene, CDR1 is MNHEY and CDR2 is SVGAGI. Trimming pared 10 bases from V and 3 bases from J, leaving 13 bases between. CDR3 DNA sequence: TGTGCCACCGCCGACAGCTTCTACGAGCAGTACTTC. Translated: CATADSFYEQYF.

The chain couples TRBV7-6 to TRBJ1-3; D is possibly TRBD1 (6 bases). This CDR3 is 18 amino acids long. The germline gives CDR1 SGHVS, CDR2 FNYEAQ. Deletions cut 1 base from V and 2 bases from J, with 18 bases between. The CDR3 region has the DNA TGTGCCAGCAGCTTAGACCTTAACAGGGCGGAGGCTGGAAACACCATATATTTT. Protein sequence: CASSLDLNRAEAGNTIYF.

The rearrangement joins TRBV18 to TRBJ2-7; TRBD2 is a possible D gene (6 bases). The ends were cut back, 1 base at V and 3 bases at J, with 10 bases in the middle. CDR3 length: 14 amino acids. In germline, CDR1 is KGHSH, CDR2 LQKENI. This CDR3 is CASSPRRDHYEQYF. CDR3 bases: TGTGCCAGCTCACCACGGCGGGACCACTACGAGCAGTACTTC.

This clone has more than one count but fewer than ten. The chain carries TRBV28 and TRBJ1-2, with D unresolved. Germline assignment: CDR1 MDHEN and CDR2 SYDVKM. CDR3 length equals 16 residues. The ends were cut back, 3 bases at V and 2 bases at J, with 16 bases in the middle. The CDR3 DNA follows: TGTGCCAGCAGTTTTGGAACGGGGAACGTAAACTATGGCTACACCTTC. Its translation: CASSFGTGNVNYGYTF.

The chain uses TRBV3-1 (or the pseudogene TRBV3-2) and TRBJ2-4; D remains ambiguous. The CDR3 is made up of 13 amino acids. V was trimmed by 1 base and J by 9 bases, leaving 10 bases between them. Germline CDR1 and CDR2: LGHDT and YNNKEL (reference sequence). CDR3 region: CASSQGGEAIQYF. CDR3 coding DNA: TGTGCCAGCAGCCAAGGTGGAGAGGCCATTCAGTACTTC.

CDR3 sequence: CASSLGSLANTEAFF. The CDR3 DNA sequence: TGCGCCAGCAGCCTCGGGAGCCTCGCGAACACTGAAGCTTTCTTT. The chain employs TRBV5-1 and TRBJ1-1; D gene unclear. V lost 4 bases and J lost 1, with 14 bases in between. This CDR3 is 15 amino acids long. Germline-derived CDR1 and CDR2 are SGHRS and YFSETQ.

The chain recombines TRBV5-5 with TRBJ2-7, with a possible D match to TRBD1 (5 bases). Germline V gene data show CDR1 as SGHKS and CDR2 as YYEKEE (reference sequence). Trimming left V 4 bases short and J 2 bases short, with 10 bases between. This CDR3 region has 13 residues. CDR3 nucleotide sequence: TGTGCCAGCAGCCCCGACAGAACCTACGAGCAGTACTTC. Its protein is CASSPDRTYEQYF.

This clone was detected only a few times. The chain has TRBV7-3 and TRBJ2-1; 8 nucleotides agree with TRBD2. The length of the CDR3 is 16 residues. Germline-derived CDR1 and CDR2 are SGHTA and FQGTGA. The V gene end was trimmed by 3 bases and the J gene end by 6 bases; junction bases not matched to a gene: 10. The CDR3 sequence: CASSLSGTRVRNEQFF. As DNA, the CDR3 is TGTGCCAGCAGCTTGTCCGGGACTAGGGTTCGCAATGAGCAGTTCTTC.

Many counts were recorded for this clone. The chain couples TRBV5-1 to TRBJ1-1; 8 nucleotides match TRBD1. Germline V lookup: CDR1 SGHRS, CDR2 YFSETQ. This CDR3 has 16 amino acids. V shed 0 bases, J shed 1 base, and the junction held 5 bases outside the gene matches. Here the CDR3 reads CASSLDRGSGNTEAFF. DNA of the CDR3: TGCGCCAGCAGCTTGGACAGGGGGTCGGGGAACACTGAAGCTTTCTTT.

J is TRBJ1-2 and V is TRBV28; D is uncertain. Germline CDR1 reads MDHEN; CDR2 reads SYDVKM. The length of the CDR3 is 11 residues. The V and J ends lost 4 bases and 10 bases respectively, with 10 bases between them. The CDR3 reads CASSSPRSYTF. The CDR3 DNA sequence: TGTGCCAGCAGTTCTCCTAGGTCCTACACCTTC.

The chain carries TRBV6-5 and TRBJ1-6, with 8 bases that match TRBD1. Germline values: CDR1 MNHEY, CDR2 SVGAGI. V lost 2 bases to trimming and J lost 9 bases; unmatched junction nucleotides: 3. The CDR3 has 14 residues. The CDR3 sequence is CASSYGQGASPLHF. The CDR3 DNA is TGTGCCAGCAGTTACGGTCAGGGGGCTTCACCCCTCCACTTT.

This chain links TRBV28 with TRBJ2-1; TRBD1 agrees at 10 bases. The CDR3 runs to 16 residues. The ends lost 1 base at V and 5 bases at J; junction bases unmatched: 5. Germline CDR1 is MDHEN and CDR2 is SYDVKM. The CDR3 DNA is TGTGCCAGCAGTTTATACGGGACAGGGGTGAACAATGAGCAGTTCTTC. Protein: CASSLYGTGVNNEQFF.

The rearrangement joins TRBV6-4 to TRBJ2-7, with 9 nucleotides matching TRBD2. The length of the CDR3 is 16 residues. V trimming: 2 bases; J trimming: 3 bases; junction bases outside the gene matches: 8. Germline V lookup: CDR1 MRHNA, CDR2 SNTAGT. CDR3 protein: CASSDPAGGRCYEQYF. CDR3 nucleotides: TGTGCCAGCAGTGACCCGGCGGGAGGGCGGTGCTACGAGCAGTACTTC.

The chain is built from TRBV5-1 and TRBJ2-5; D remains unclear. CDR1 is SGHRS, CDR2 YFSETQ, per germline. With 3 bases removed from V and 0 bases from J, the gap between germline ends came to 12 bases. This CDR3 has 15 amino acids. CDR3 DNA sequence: TGCGCCAGCAGCTCCTTCCCGAGGAACCAAGAGACCCAGTACTTC. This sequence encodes CASSSFPRNQETQYF. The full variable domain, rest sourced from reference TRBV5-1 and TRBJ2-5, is KAGVTQTPRYLIKTRGQQVTLSCSPISGHRSVSWYQQTPGQGLQFLFEYFSETQRNKGNFPGRFSGRQFSNSRSEMNVSTLELGDSALYLCASSSFPRNQETQYFGPGTRLLVL.

CDR3 loop: CASSRTAYGYTF. The CDR3 DNA reads TGTGCCAGCAGCCGGACAGCCTATGGCTACACCTTC. The chain has TRBV5-6 and TRBJ1-2, with D maybe TRBD1 (6 bases). CDR3 length: 12 amino acids. Looked up from germline, CDR1 is SGHDT and CDR2 is YYEEEE. V lost 4 bases to trimming and J lost 4 bases, with 8 bases between them. Using reference TRBV5-6 and TRBJ1-2 for the parts outside the CDR3, the full variable domain is DAGVTQSPTHLIKTRGQQVTLRCSPKSGHDTVSWYQQALGQGPQFIFQYYEEEERQRGNFPDRFSGHQFPNYSSELNVNALLLGDSALYLCASSRTAYGYTFGSGTRLTVV.

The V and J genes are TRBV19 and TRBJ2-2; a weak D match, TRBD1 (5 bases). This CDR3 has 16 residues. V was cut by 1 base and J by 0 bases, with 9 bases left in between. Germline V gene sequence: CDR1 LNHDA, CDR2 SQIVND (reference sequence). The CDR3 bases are TGTGCCAGTAGTATAGGGGGCCAGACGAACACCGGGGAGCTGTTTTTT. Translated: CASSIGGQTNTGELFF.

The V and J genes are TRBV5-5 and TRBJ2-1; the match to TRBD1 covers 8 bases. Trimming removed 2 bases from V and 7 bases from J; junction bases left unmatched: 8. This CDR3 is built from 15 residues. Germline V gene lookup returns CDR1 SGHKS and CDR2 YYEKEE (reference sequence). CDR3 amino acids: CASSFTQGATNEQFF. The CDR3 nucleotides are TGTGCCAGCAGCTTTACGCAGGGGGCGACGAATGAGCAGTTCTTC.